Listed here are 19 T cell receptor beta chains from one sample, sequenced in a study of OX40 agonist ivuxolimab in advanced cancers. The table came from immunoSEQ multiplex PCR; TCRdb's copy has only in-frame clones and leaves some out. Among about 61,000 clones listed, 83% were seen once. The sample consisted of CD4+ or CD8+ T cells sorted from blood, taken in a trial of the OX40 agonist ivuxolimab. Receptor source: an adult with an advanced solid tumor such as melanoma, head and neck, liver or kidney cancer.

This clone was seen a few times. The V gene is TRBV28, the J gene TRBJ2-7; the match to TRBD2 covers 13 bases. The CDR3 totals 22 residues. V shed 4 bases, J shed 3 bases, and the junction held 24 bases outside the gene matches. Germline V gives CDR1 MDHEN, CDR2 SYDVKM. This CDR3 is CASSSGTGVFGTSGENYYEQYF. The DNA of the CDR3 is TGTGCCAGCAGTTCCGGGACAGGGGTGTTTGGGACTAGCGGGGAGAACTACTACGAGCAGTACTTC.

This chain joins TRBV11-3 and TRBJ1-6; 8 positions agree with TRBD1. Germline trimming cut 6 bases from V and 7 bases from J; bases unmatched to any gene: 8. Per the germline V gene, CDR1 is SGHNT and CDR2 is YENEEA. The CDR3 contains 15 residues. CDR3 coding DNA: TGTGCCAGCAGAATAGGACAGGGATGGAATTCACCCCTCCACTTT. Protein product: CASRIGQGWNSPLHF.

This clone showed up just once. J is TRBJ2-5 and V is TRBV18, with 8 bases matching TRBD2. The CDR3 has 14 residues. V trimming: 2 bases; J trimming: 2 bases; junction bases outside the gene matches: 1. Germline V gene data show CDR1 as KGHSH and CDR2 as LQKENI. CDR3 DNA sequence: TGTGCCAGCTCACCAGCTAGCGGGCAAGAGACCCAGTACTTC. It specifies CASSPASGQETQYF.

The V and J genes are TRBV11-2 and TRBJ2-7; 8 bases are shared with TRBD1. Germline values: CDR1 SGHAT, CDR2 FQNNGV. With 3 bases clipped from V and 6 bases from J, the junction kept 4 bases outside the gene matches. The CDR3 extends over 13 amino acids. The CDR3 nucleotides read TGTGCCAGCAGCTTTCAGGGGGCGGGCGAGCAGTACTTC. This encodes CASSFQGAGEQYF.

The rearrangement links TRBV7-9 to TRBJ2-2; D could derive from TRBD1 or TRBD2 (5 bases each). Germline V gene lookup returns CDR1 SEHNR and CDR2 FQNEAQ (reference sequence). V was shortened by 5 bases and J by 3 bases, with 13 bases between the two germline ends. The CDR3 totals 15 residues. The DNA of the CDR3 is TGTGCCAGCAGCCCGGGGCAGGGAGACACCGGGGAGCTGTTTTTT. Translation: CASSPGQGDTGELFF.

The CDR3 DNA is TGTGCCAGCAGCTACCAGGGAGCCAAAAACATTCAGTACTTC. Translation gives CASSYQGAKNIQYF. The chain uses TRBV2 and TRBJ2-4; tentative D call: TRBD1 (5 bases). Germline CDR1 is SNHLY and CDR2 is FYNNEI. V shed 6 bases and J shed 0 bases, with 9 bases lying between them. This CDR3 region has 14 residues.

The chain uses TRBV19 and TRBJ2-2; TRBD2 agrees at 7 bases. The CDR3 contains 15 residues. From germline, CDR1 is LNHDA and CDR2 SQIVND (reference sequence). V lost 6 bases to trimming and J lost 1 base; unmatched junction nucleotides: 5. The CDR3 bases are TGTGCCAGTAGGGAGCGGGGCCTGAACACCGGGGAGCTGTTTTTT. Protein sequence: CASRERGLNTGELFF.

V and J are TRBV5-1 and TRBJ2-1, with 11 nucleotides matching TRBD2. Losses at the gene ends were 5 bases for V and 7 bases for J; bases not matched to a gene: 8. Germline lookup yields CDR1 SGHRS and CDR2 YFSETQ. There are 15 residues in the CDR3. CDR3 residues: CASRTGTSGDNEQFF. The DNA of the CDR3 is TGCGCCAGCAGGACCGGGACTAGCGGTGATAATGAGCAGTTCTTC.

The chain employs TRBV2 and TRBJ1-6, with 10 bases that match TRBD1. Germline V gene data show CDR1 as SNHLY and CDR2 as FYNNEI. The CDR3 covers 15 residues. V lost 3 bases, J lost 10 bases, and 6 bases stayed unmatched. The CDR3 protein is CASSEGQGMESPLHF. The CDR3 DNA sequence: TGTGCCAGCAGTGAGGGACAGGGGATGGAGTCACCCCTCCACTTT.

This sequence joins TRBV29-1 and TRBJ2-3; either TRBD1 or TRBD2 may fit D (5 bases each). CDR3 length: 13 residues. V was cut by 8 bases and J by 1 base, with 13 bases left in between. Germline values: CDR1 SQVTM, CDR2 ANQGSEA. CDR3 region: CSTPGTRTDTQYF. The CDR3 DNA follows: TGCAGCACCCCGGGGACCCGCACAGATACGCAGTATTTT.

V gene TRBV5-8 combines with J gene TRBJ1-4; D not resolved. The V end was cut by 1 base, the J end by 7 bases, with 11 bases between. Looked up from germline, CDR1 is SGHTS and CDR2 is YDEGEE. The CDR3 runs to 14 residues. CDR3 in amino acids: CASSLWAVTEKLFF. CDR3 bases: TGTGCCAGCAGCTTGTGGGCCGTAACTGAAAAACTGTTTTTT.

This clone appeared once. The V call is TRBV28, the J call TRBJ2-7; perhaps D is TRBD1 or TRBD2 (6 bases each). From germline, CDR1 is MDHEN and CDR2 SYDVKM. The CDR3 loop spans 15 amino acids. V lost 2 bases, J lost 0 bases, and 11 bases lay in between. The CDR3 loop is CASSLGGPPSYEQYF. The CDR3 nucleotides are TGTGCCAGCAGTTTAGGGGGGCCCCCCTCCTACGAGCAGTACTTC.

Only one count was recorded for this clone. Here the CDR3 reads CASSLGGQGSTPLHF. CDR3 DNA: TGTGCCAGCAGCTTGGGGGGACAGGGAAGTACACCCCTCCACTTT. This chain connects TRBV5-6 to TRBJ1-6, with 9 bases matching TRBD1. The CDR3 has 15 amino acids. Germline V CDR1 and CDR2: SGHDT, YYEEEE. Trimming took 0 bases from V and 11 from J; bases not matched to a gene: 6. The whole variable domain, remainder taken from reference TRBV5-6 and TRBJ1-6, is DAGVTQSPTHLIKTRGQQVTLRCSPKSGHDTVSWYQQALGQGPQFIFQYYEEEERQRGNFPDRFSGHQFPNYSSELNVNALLLGDSALYLCASSLGGQGSTPLHFGNGTRLTVT.

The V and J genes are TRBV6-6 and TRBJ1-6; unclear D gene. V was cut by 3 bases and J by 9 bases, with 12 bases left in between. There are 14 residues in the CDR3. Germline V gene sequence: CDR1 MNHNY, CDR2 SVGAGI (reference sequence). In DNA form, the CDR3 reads TGTGCCAGCAGTTATACCGACTCGGCTTCACCCCTCCACTTT. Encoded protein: CASSYTDSASPLHF.

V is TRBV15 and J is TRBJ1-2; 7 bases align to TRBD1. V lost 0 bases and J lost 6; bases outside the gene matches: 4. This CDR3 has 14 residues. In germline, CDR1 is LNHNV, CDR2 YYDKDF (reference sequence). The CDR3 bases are TGTGCCACCAGCAGAGATAACAGGGGCAATGGCTACACCTTC. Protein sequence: CATSRDNRGNGYTF.

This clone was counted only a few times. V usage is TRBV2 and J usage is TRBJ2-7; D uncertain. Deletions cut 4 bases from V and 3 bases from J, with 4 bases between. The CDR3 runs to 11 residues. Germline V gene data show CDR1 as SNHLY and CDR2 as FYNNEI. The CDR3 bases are TGTGCCAGCAGTGGCGTCTACGAGCAGTACTTC. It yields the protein CASSGVYEQYF. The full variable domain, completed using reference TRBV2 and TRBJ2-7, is EPEVTQTPSHQVTQMGQEVILRCVPISNHLYFYWYRQILGQKVEFLVSFYNNEISEKSEIFDDQFSVERPDGSNFTLKIRSTKLEDSAMYFCASSGVYEQYFGPGTRLTVT.

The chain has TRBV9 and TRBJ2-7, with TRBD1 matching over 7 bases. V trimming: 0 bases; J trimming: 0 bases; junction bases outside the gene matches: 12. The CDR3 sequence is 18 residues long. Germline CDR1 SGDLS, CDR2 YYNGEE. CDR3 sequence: CASSVALGQPTFSYEQYF. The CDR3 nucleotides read TGTGCCAGCAGCGTAGCGTTGGGACAGCCGACATTCTCCTACGAGCAGTACTTC.

The CDR3 protein is CASSDAENGYTF. In DNA, the CDR3 is TGTGCCAGCAGTGATGCAGAAAATGGCTACACCTTC. The chain has TRBV6-1 and TRBJ1-2, with D uncertain. This CDR3 is 12 amino acids long. Trimming shortened V by 3 bases and J by 6 bases, and 8 bases separated the two germline ends. Per germline, CDR1 MNHNS and CDR2 SASEGT.

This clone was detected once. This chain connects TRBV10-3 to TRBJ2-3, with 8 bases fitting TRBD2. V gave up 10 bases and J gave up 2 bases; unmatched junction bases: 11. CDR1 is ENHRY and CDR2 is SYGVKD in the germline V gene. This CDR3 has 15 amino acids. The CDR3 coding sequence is TGTGCCACCAACCAGGCGGGGGGTTCCACAGATACGCAGTATTTT. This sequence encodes CATNQAGGSTDTQYF.